The TCR beta chain under discussion was sequenced for a study of graft-versus-host responses after intestinal transplantation. Whole-study context: Grafts were multivisceral, liver-intestinal, or isolated intestinal.

Sequencing was performed with immunoSEQ multiplex PCR; in TCRdb, only in-frame clones are kept and a portion is missing. The table lists around 10,000 clones, 80% to 95% of them singletons. The germline V gene has CDR1 MNHEY and CDR2 SVGAGI. This CDR3 has 13 amino acids. Trimming took off 11 bases at V and 6 bases at J, with 20 bases between the two ends. Concerning this clone itself: The same CDR3 arises from other DNA sequences in this sample as well.

The chain carries TRBV6-5 and TRBJ2-7; no clear D gene. The sequences come from PBMCs, collected less than 70 days after transplant. The clonotype was recovered from a human patient who received an intestinal transplant, so some T cells may come from the graft donor. The CDR3, as DNA: TGTGCCTCCTCCGTGAGTACTACAAGCGAGCAGTACTTC. Encoded protein: CASSVSTTSEQYF.